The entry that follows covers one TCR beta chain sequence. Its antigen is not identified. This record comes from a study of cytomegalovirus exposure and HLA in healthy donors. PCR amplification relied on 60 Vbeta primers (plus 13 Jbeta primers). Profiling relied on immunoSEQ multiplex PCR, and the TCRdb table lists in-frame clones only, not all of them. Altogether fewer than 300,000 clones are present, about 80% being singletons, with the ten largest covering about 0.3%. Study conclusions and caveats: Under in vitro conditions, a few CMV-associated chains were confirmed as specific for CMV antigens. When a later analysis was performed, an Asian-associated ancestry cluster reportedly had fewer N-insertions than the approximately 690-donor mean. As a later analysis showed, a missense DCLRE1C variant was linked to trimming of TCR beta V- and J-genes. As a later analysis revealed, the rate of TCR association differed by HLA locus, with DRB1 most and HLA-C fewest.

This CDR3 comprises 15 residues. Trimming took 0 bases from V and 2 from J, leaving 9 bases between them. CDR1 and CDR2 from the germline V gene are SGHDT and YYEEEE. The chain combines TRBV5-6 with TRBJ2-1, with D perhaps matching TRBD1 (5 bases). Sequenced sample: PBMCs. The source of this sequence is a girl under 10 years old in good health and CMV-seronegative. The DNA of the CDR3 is TGTGCCAGCAGCTTGGATAGGGGAACCTACAATGAGCAGTTCTTC. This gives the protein CASSLDRGTYNEQFF.